A single sample is the source of the 4 T cell receptor beta chains below, sequenced in a study of shared clonotypes between healthy human individuals. Assay: immunoSEQ multiplex PCR; the TCRdb copy retains only in-frame clones and omits some. The sample lists roughly 200,000 clones; 66% were seen once. The sequencing input was memory CD4+ T cells sorted from blood. The subset was: CD45RA-negative fraction. These receptors originate from a man aged 30-40 years in good health.

This clone was counted at least ten times. The CDR3 region has the DNA TGTGCCATCAGACCGGGACTAGAGAACACCGGGGAGCTGTTTTTT. Its protein is CAIRPGLENTGELFF. This chain joins TRBV10-3 and TRBJ2-2, with TRBD2 identical over 8 bases. The CDR3 contains 15 residues. Germline trimming cut 6 bases from V and 1 base from J; bases unmatched to any gene: 4. The germline gives CDR1 ENHRY, CDR2 SYGVKD.

This clone has only a few counts. The chain joins TRBV7-2 to TRBJ1-2; 10 nucleotides match TRBD1. The CDR3 totals 18 residues. CDR1 is SGHTA and CDR2 is FQGNSA in the germline V gene. Losses at the gene ends were 4 bases for V and 1 base for J; bases not matched to a gene: 12. CDR3: CASSSPPRDRGFNYGYTF. The CDR3 coding sequence is TGTGCCAGCAGCTCACCCCCCCGGGACAGGGGATTTAACTATGGCTACACCTTC. The entire variable domain, with the rest obtained from reference TRBV7-2 and TRBJ1-2, is as follows: GAGVSQSPSNKVTEKGKDVELRCDPISGHTALYWYRQSLGQGLEFLIYFQGNSAPDKSGLPSDRFSAERTGGSVSTLTIQRTQQEDSAVYLCASSSPPRDRGFNYGYTFGSGTRLTVV.

This clone was seen more than once but under ten times. The rearrangement links TRBV2 to TRBJ2-3; 7 positions match TRBD1. The CDR3 is 15 amino acids. Germline V gene sequence: CDR1 SNHLY, CDR2 FYNNEI. The trim removed 5 bases at V and 6 bases at J, leaving 11 bases unmatched. The CDR3 bases are TGTGCCAGCAGTACGACAGGGTCGGTTAAGGATACGCAGTATTTT. Translating it yields CASSTTGSVKDTQYF.

The V and J genes are TRBV10-1 and TRBJ2-1; the match to TRBD2 covers 9 bases. Trimming removed 0 bases from V and 7 bases from J; junction bases left unmatched: 13. CDR1 is WNHNN, CDR2 SYGVQD, per germline (reference sequence). The CDR3 has 18 amino acids. Here the CDR3 reads CASSESRVAGVSGNEQFF. As DNA, the CDR3 is TGCGCCAGCAGTGAGTCGAGGGTAGCGGGAGTTTCGGGGAATGAGCAGTTCTTC.